This TCR delta chain originates from a study of Vδ1+ human thymocytes (dated by TCRdb to about 2018). Regarding the complete study: The study characterised mRNA-level TRG and TRD CDR3 repertoires of highly purified Vdelta1+ thymocytes from young children as a data resource. Earlier work had validated the multiplex-based CDR3 amplicon strategy against 5'RACE-based methods for generating CDR3 amplicons.

This clone showed up just a few times. Its specific antigen is unknown. Base qualities were left out, and no much larger clone turns up one base away. Other nucleotide sequences from this sample produce the same CDR3. CDR1 and CDR2 were assigned from the germline V gene as TSWWSYY and QGS. From the cysteine up to the phenylalanine, the CDR3 has a length of 19 residues. Solely the CDR3 DNA is kept, with 57 bases framed from the first base. The germline V end is reduced by 2 bases and the J end by 8 bases; junction bases left unmatched: 23. Thymic samples were depleted of alphabeta T cells, then CD3+ TCRVdelta1+ TCRVdelta2- thymocytes were FACS-sorted. A purity of roughly 96% to 99.6% was achieved for sorted Vdelta1+ thymocytes. Thymic specimens came from 8 paediatric patients undergoing corrective cardiac surgery, aged from roughly 5 days to 16 months. Thymic tissue was dispersed, and mononuclear cells were isolated on a Histopaque-1077 density gradient. Staining used anti-TCRVdelta1 clone TS8.2, anti-TCRVdelta2 clone B6, anti-CD3 clone HIT3a and anti-TCRalphabeta clone IP26 antibodies.

Broad study findings and their caveats: In contrast to oligoclonal peripheral blood repertoires, thymic TRG and TRD repertoires appeared to be highly polyclonal with Gaussian CDR3 length distributions. Donors did not cluster by age or sex, so the analyses were not stratified by age or sex. Because unexpected Vdelta2 sequences could lead to misinterpretation of bulk repertoire data, the authors recommended using highly purified populations and validating at the single-cell level. Numerous TRG clonotypes were shared among donors (up to 6.9x10^3), while TRD repertoires were essentially private (a maximum of 116 shared). Even though sort purity was high, roughly 20% of thymic TRD sequences were Vdelta2 (and few were Vdelta3), which was not the case for the peripheral blood Vdelta1+ controls.

RNA extraction was carried out with the RNeasy mini kit, and reverse transcription was then done using Superscript III. To generate the CDR3 amplicons, a multiplex PCR was run using pooled V-gene forward primers together with a constant-region reverse primer that carried Illumina adaptor overhangs. After gel purification, the amplicons were indexed with Nextera index primers during 7 to 8 additional PCR cycles and then purified using AMPure XP beads. The libraries were sequenced on an Illumina MiSeq using paired-end 250 bp reads, dual indexing and an approximately 20% PhiX spike-in. As for the authors' bioinformatics: FastQC was used to quality check the reads, while ea-utils fastq-join merged the TRG read pairs. IMGT/HighV-QUEST was used to annotate the sequences, only productive sequences with an unambiguous V-gene assignment were kept, and clonotypes were defined as sequences sharing an identical CDR3 sequence. VDJtools 1.1.1, tcR 2.2.3, Treemap and vegan Shannon diversity in R 3.4.4 were used for downstream analysis. Via CATT, TCRdb reprocessed the public reads, and rows with identical DNA were then joined. Clone size and V and J calls follow TCRdb, not the original study. In all, the sample holds 80,000 or so delta-chain clones, and 30% to 40% of those were seen once. Approximately 0.3% of the sample rests with the top ten.

The TCR originated in a boy under two years old who had congenital heart surgery. The material sequenced was Vdelta1+ gamma-delta thymocytes from the thymus. Per the publication, the cell subset or site label means: FACS-sorted CD3+ TCRalphabeta- TCRVdelta1+ TCRVdelta2- thymocytes. The chain employs TRDV1 and TRDJ1, with 7 junctional bases fitting TRDD3. The nucleotides read TGTGCTCTTGGGGAAACGCTGGGGGGCTTTTCCACCAACCTGGTAAAACTCATCTTT. It codes for CALGETLGGFSTNLVKLIF.